Shown below are 5 T cell receptor beta chains from a single sample sequenced in a study of T cell clonality in common variable immunodeficiency. Profiled with immunoSEQ multiplex PCR; TCRdb holds only in-frame clones, not every one. The sample shows fewer than 55,000 clones, none of them appearing just once. Sequenced input: peripheral blood mononuclear cells. The origin of the receptors is a person aged 18 to 75 in good health.

This clone was recorded at least ten times. Partial CDR3 DNA: TGCAGCGTTGAAGGGACAGGGCGAGATACG. It encodes CSVEGTGRDT. The whole CDR3 region reads CSVEGTGRDTQYF. This rearrangement joins TRBV29-1 to TRBJ2-3; 8 bases fit TRBD1. The read ends 3 residues early relative to the CDR3; the germline J gene fills the gap. The CDR3 totals 13 residues. Germline-derived CDR1 and CDR2 are SQVTM and ANQGSEA. J lost 5 bases, V lost 1 base, and 2 bases had no gene match.

This clone was picked up many times. The observed sequence ends 3 residues before the CDR3 terminus, with the missing tail filled in from the germline J gene. J is TRBJ1-6 and V is TRBV19; D is perhaps TRBD1 (5 bases). Germline CDR1 and CDR2: LNHDA and SQIVND (reference sequence). Trimming pared 6 bases from V and 9 bases from J, leaving 15 bases between. The CDR3 sequence is 14 residues long. CDR3 DNA (partial): TGTGCCAGTAGAAGTGGAGTCGGGGGTTCACCC. This codes for CASRSGVGGSP. The whole CDR3 is CASRSGVGGSPLHF.

This clone has at least ten counts. The sequenced fragment ends 3 residues before the CDR3 boundary, so the rest is inferred from the germline J gene. The chain links TRBV30 to TRBJ2-1; D is possibly TRBD1 (6 bases). The ends were cut back, 0 bases at V and 5 bases at J, with 8 bases in the middle. The CDR3 sequence is 13 residues long. Germline V gene data show CDR1 as GTSNPN and CDR2 as SVGIG (reference sequence). The CDR3 DNA, read in part, is TGTGCCTGGAGTGTTACAGGGAACAATGAG. Residues: CAWSVTGNNE. The full CDR3 reads CAWSVTGNNEQFF. Combining the CDR3 with reference TRBV30 and TRBJ2-1 gives the whole variable domain SQTIHQWPATLVQPVGSPLSLECTVEGTSNPNLYWYRQAAGRGLQLLFYSVGIGQISSEVPQNLSASRPQDRQFILSSKKLLLSDSGFYLCAWSVTGNNEQFFGPGTRLTVL.

In the case of this clone: The CDR3 end is not reached by the read, which stops 3 residues before it; the germline J gene fills it in. The rearrangement joins TRBV7-9 to TRBJ1-1; TRBD1 matches at 10 bases. Germline CDR1 and CDR2: SEHNR and FQNEAQ (reference sequence). J gave up 6 bases and V 2 bases, and 6 bases lay outside the gene matches. The CDR3 runs 15 residues. The covered CDR3 bases are TGTGCCAGCAGCTTAAATGACAGGGGGCTCTCTGAA. Amino acid sequence: CASSLNDRGLSE. The whole CDR3 protein is CASSLNDRGLSEAFF.

This clone was picked up many times. The read ends 3 residues before the CDR3 terminus; that terminus is restored from the germline J gene. The genes are TRBV10-3 and TRBJ2-2, with 10 positions matching TRBD1. The germline V gene encodes CDR1 ENHRY and CDR2 SYGVKD. V trimming: 6 bases; J trimming: 5 bases; junction bases outside the gene matches: 12. This CDR3 is built from 17 residues. CDR3 loop: CAIRGSGTGVGTGELFF. The part of the CDR3 DNA that was read is TGTGCCATCAGAGGGTCCGGGACAGGGGTTGGAACCGGGGAG.